Listed here are 4 T cell receptor beta chains from one sample, sequenced in a study of T cell repertoires in ileal Crohn's disease. Here immunoSEQ multiplex PCR was the method, and the copy in TCRdb shows in-frame clones only, minus some. The table records about 550 clones, 80% to 90% of them present only once. The specimen sequenced was ileal tissue. These receptor sequences come from an adult with Crohn's disease.

The chain couples TRBV13 to TRBJ2-5; 9 bases are a match to TRBD1. The CDR3 extends over 14 amino acids. The V gene end was trimmed by 6 bases and the J gene end by 6 bases; junction bases not matched to a gene: 8. Germline V CDR1 and CDR2: PRHDT, FYEKMQ (reference sequence). CDR3 nucleotide sequence: TGTGCCAGCAGGTCTACAGGGGGCCCGAAGACCCAGTACTTC. It yields the protein CASRSTGGPKTQYF.

The chain joins TRBV19 to TRBJ1-2; the D gene is possibly TRBD1 (5 bases). The CDR3 is made up of 13 amino acids. Per germline, CDR1 LNHDA and CDR2 SQIVND (reference sequence). The V end lost 3 bases, the J end lost 2 bases, and 7 bases lay between the germline ends. The CDR3 here is CASSIAGNYGYTF. In nucleotides, the CDR3 is TGTGCCAGTAGTATTGCAGGGAACTATGGCTACACCTTC.

J is TRBJ2-7 and V is TRBV9; D remains unclear. The CDR3 spans 15 residues. V lost 3 bases, J lost 2 bases, and 15 bases lay in between. Germline assignment: CDR1 SGDLS and CDR2 YYNGEE. CDR3 sequence reads: CASSADKGHTYEQYF. In DNA form, the CDR3 reads TGTGCCAGCAGCGCTGACAAAGGTCATACCTACGAGCAGTACTTC.

The CDR3 sequence is CASSQVSGQGALAQYF. The CDR3 nucleotides read TGCGCCAGCAGCCAAGTATCCGGACAGGGGGCATTAGCCCAGTACTTC. The V gene is TRBV4-1, the J gene TRBJ2-5, with 11 bases lining up with TRBD1. Per the germline V gene, CDR1 is MGHRA and CDR2 is YSYEKL. The CDR3 sequence is 16 residues long. J gave up 9 bases and V 1 base, and 10 bases lay outside the gene matches.